A single sample gave rise to the 23 T cell receptor beta chains below, sequenced in a study of CDR3 diversity in severe acne (dated by TCRdb to the late 2010s). The library was produced with PCR. The run used an Illumina HiSeq 2000. The raw public reads went through TCRdb reprocessing: fastp at Q25, MiXCR clone calling, in-frame beta chains kept. Rows are unified per CDR3 protein, each entry keeping the most common DNA and genes. This sample has some 85,000 distinct CDR3 sequences in its table, and approximately 49% of those were observed once. Around 10% of the sample is in the top ten clones. Sequenced input: blood. Receptors were obtained from a male donor with severe acne vulgaris.

Comments on this clonotype: This may arise from a read error, as a much more abundant clone is one base away. The rearrangement uses TRBV7-3 and TRBJ2-2; no reliable D call. This CDR3 contains 13 residues. CDR1 SGHTA and CDR2 FQGTGA come from the germline V gene. In DNA, the CDR3 is TGTGCCAGCAGCTCTGTGAACGCCGGGGAGCTGTTTTTT. Translation: CASSSVNAGELFF.

This clonotype has more than one count but fewer than ten. The rearrangement joins TRBV7-8 to TRBJ2-7; D perhaps matches TRBD1 (7 bases). Germline V gene lookup returns CDR1 SGHVS and CDR2 FQNEAQ. The CDR3 loop spans 17 amino acids. Trimming cost V 1 base and J 2 bases, with 18 bases left between them. The CDR3 loop reads CASSLGGWRDSPYEQYF. The CDR3 bases are TGTGCCAGCAGCTTAGGTGGATGGAGGGACAGCCCCTACGAGCAGTACTTC. The full variable domain, in which reference TRBV7-8 and TRBJ2-7 provide the parts outside the CDR3, is GAGVSQSPRYKVAKRGQDVALRCDPISGHVSLFWYQQALGQGPEFLTYFQNEAQLDKSGLPSDRFFAERPEGSVSTLKIQRTQQEDSAVYLCASSLGGWRDSPYEQYFGPGTRLTVT.

The rearrangement uses TRBV10-3 and TRBJ2-3, with D unclear. Germline V gene lookup returns CDR1 ENHRY and CDR2 SYGVKD. Trimming shortened V by 10 bases and J by 1 base, and 12 bases separated the two germline ends. This CDR3 has 13 amino acids. In DNA form, the CDR3 reads TGTGCCACCTTAGGGATAGGCACAGATACGCAGTATTTT. Its translation is CATLGIGTDTQYF.

This clonotype is judged medium-sized. V and J are TRBV24-1 and TRBJ2-7; D is tentatively TRBD1 or TRBD2 (5 bases each). V was clipped by 5 bases and J by 6 bases, with 13 bases between them. Germline lookup yields CDR1 KGHDR and CDR2 SFDVKD. This CDR3 is built from 13 residues. Here the CDR3 DNA reads TGTGCCACCAGTGGGGGGAGTCTGGGCGAGCAGTACTTC. This translates into CATSGGSLGEQYF.

The V call is TRBV2, the J call TRBJ1-1, with 7 bases identical to TRBD1. The germline V gene has CDR1 SNHLY and CDR2 FYNNEI. The J segment lost 1 base and the V segment lost 5 bases, leaving 4 bases of the junction unmatched. This CDR3 is built from 14 residues. CDR3 nucleotides: TGTGCCAGCAGTACGGACAGGAAGAACACTGAAGCTTTCTTT. It specifies CASSTDRKNTEAFF.

This clonotype is judged medium-sized (0.01 to 0.1%). This chain joins TRBV29-1 and TRBJ2-7; 8 bases fit TRBD1. The V and J ends lost 6 bases and 7 bases, in that order; junction bases with no gene match: 17. The CDR3 loop spans 15 amino acids. CDR1 SQVTM and CDR2 ANQGSEA come from the germline V gene. The CDR3 sequence is CSVFLARTGLGEQYF. DNA for the CDR3: TGCAGCGTCTTCCTCGCCAGGACAGGGTTGGGGGAGCAGTACTTC.

The genes are TRBV25-1 and TRBJ2-2; TRBD1 agrees at 9 bases. The germline V gene encodes CDR1 MGHDK and CDR2 SYGVNS. The CDR3 contains 15 residues. V lost 4 bases, J lost 4 bases, and 4 bases stayed unmatched. This CDR3 reads CASSGGTGTTGELFF. In nucleotides, the CDR3 is TGTGCCAGCAGTGGGGGGACAGGGACCACCGGGGAGCTGTTTTTT. Full variable domain (outside the CDR3, taken from reference TRBV25-1 and TRBJ2-2): EADIYQTPRYLVIGTGKKITLECSQTMGHDKMYWYQQDPGMELHLIHYSYGVNSTEKGDLSSESTVSRIRTEHFPLTLESARPSHTSQYLCASSGGTGTTGELFFGEGSRLTVL.

With regard to this clonotype: A much larger clone is a single base away; this may be a read error. This CDR3 is CATLPGRDRSYSSGNTIYF. The CDR3, as DNA: TGTGCCACCCTACCGGGACGGGACCGCTCTTATAGCTCTGGAAACACCATATATTTT. The rearrangement links TRBV24-1 to TRBJ1-3, with a weak D call TRBD1 (5 bases). CDR1 is KGHDR and CDR2 is SFDVKD in the germline V gene. There are 19 residues in the CDR3. V was trimmed by 9 bases and J by 0 bases, leaving 26 bases between them.

This chain links TRBV7-6 with TRBJ2-7; D call uncertain. CDR3 length: 16 residues. Trimming took off 0 bases at V and 4 bases at J, with 16 bases between the two ends. CDR1 is SGHVS, CDR2 FNYEAQ, per germline. The CDR3 sequence is CASSLAPVGVGYEQYF. Written as DNA, the CDR3 is TGTGCCAGCAGCTTAGCGCCAGTTGGGGTCGGGTACGAGCAGTACTTC.

This clonotype has a count of ten or more. The genes are TRBV2 and TRBJ2-7, with 10 bases that match TRBD2. The V gene's germline CDR1 is SNHLY and CDR2 FYNNEI. This CDR3 spans 15 amino acids. J lost 2 bases, V lost 5 bases, and 6 bases had no gene match. This chain's CDR3 is CASSTLSGGTYEQYF. The DNA of the CDR3 is TGTGCCAGCAGTACCCTTAGCGGGGGGACCTACGAGCAGTACTTC.

This clonotype was detected a few times. The V call is TRBV3-1, the J call TRBJ2-1; D is ambiguous. The CDR3 spans 12 residues. Germline CDR1 reads LGHDT; CDR2 reads YNNKEL (reference sequence). V was pared by 7 bases and J by 1 base, with 5 bases between. The CDR3 region has the DNA TGTGCCAGCACGGGTTCCTACAATGAGCAGTTCTTC. It encodes CASTGSYNEQFF.

This clonotype was found once. The rearrangement links TRBV6-6 to TRBJ2-7; D not certain. Germline CDR1 is MNHNY and CDR2 is SVGAGI (reference sequence). The V gene lost 2 bases and the J gene lost 0 bases, with 11 bases spanning the gap. CDR3 length equals 15 residues. The DNA of the CDR3 is TGTGCCAGCAGTTACCTGGGCGGAAGCTCCTACGAGCAGTACTTC. Amino acids: CASSYLGGSSYEQYF.

This clonotype was counted at least ten times. The rearrangement uses TRBV20-1 and TRBJ1-1; D not certain. V lost 0 bases to trimming and J lost 3 bases, with 11 bases between them. CDR1 and CDR2 from the germline V gene are DFQATT and SNEGSKA (reference sequence). The CDR3 totals 14 residues. The CDR3 here is CSARDSDSDTEAFF. The CDR3, as DNA: TGCAGTGCTAGAGACTCAGACTCAGACACTGAAGCTTTCTTT.

The chain couples TRBV7-3 to TRBJ2-7, with D possibly being TRBD1 (5 bases). V lost 0 bases and J 6 bases, leaving 12 bases between the germline ends. CDR1 and CDR2 from the germline V gene are SGHTA and FQGTGA. CDR3 size: 14 residues. CDR3 loop: CASSLTGLVGEQYF. The CDR3 nucleotides read TGTGCCAGCAGCTTAACGGGGCTCGTAGGCGAGCAGTACTTC.

The chain recombines TRBV28 with TRBJ2-3; TRBD2 aligns across 7 bases. Trimming cost V 10 bases and J 5 bases; bases outside gene matches: 12. The CDR3 spans 14 residues. The germline CDR1 and CDR2 sequences are MDHEN and SYDVKM. The CDR3, as DNA: TGTGCCACCTCAACGAGCGGGATAGGAGATACGCAGTATTTT. Translating it yields CATSTSGIGDTQYF. The full variable domain, completed using reference TRBV28 and TRBJ2-3, is DVKVTQSSRYLVKRTGEKVFLECVQDMDHENMFWYRQDPGLGLRLIYFSYDVKMKEKGDIPEGYSVSREKKERFSLILESASTNQTSMYLCATSTSGIGDTQYFGPGTRLTVL.

The chain recombines TRBV2 with TRBJ2-1; 7 bases are a match to TRBD1. The germline V gene encodes CDR1 SNHLY and CDR2 FYNNEI. The CDR3 loop spans 15 amino acids. V lost 7 bases and J lost 2; bases outside the gene matches: 8. The CDR3 nucleotides are TGTGCCAGCATGCGACAGGGTTGGACCTACAATGAGCAGTTCTTC. It codes for CASMRQGWTYNEQFF.

About this clonotype itself: An end of the junction differs from the germline gene, which may be a read error. The chain carries TRBV7-8 and TRBJ2-2, with TRBD2 identical over 9 bases. Germline V gene lookup returns CDR1 SGHVS and CDR2 FQNEAQ. The CDR3 is 19 residues long. The CDR3 region is CASSFYRVSGRSNAGELFF. The CDR3, as DNA: TGTGCCAGCAGCTTCTACCGAGTTAGCGGGAGATCGAACGCCGGGGAGCTGTTTTTT.

As concerns this clonotype: Relative to the germline gene, one junction end is altered; a read error may explain this. The chain recombines TRBV10-3 with TRBJ2-7, with TRBD2 as a possible D gene (5 bases). The CDR3 runs to 14 residues. The germline V gene has CDR1 ENHRY and CDR2 SYGVKD. The CDR3 DNA reads TGTGCCAGCAGTTCCGTAGGGAGCTCCTACGAGCAGTACTTC. Translation gives CASSSVGSSYEQYF.

This clonotype was recorded a few times. The chain links TRBV24-1 to TRBJ1-2; no definite D call. Germline V lookup: CDR1 KGHDR, CDR2 SFDVKD. CDR3 size: 11 residues. Trimming cost V 8 bases and J 6 bases, with 9 bases left between them. The CDR3 region has the DNA TGTGCCACCAAGAGCGGCGATGGCTACACCTTC. As protein: CATKSGDGYTF.

About this clonotype itself: The junction departs from the called germline gene at one end, perhaps through a read error. V is TRBV25-1 and J is TRBJ1-1; tentatively, D is TRBD1 (5 bases). Germline CDR1 is MGHDK and CDR2 is SYGVNS. The CDR3 extends over 15 amino acids. CDR3 DNA: TGTGCCAGCAGTAAACGGGCAGGGATTGACACTGAGGCTTTCTTT. It codes for CASSKRAGIDTEAFF.

This clonotype is a singleton in its sample. The chain is built from TRBV11-2 and TRBJ2-2; D tentatively fits TRBD1 or TRBD2 (5 bases each). This CDR3 is built from 15 residues. The V gene's germline CDR1 is SGHAT and CDR2 FQNNGV. The V end was cut by 7 bases, the J end by 5 bases, with 17 bases between. In nucleotides, the CDR3 is TGTGCCAGCATGCTTGATTGGGGACGTACCGGGGAGCTGTTTTTT. It translates to CASMLDWGRTGELFF.

The rearrangement links TRBV18 to TRBJ2-1; possible D gene TRBD1, 6 bases. The length of the CDR3 is 13 residues. The germline V gene has CDR1 KGHSH and CDR2 LQKENI. V was clipped by 1 base and J by 13 bases, with 14 bases between them. CDR3 protein: CASSPRQEETQFF. In DNA, the CDR3 is TGTGCCAGCTCACCACGACAGGAAGAGACCCAGTTCTTC.

At least ten counts were recorded for this clonotype. V usage is TRBV20-1 and J usage is TRBJ2-7; TRBD1 might be the D (6 bases). Deletions cut 6 bases from V and 2 bases from J, with 17 bases between. Looked up from germline, CDR1 is DFQATT and CDR2 is SNEGSKA (reference sequence). The CDR3 runs to 14 residues. The CDR3 spells CSAQQGLPTYEQYV. CDR3 sequence (DNA): TGCAGTGCCCAACAGGGCCTACCCACCTACGAGCAGTACGTC.